The rows below give T cell receptor beta chains drawn from one sample of a study of blood T cell repertoires in COVID-19. Sequencing used immunoSEQ multiplex PCR; TCRdb keeps in-frame clones, though not all of them. The table includes around 40,000 clones, 75% to 90% detected once. Sequenced material: peripheral blood. The receptors shown here come from a man aged 45 to 65 with active COVID-19. Each CDR3 is given with its conserved first and last residue. The D gene is left open where the match is weak. A clone size is listed for some rows: how often the clone was seen (once, few, many), or a class if it is expanded.

CDR3 length	V gene	J gene	clone size	D gene	CDR3 DNA	CDR3 protein
19	TRBV5-8	TRBJ1-4	.	.	TGTGCCAGCAGCTTGGCCGGTCTTCGGGGTTTCTCAACTAATGAAAAACTGTTTTTT	CASSLAGLRGFSTNEKLFF
15	TRBV6-2/TRBV6-3	TRBJ2-1	.	TRBD2	TGTGCCAGCAGTTACACTAGCGGGAGTTTGGGTGAGCAGTTCTTC	CASSYTSGSLGEQFF
15	TRBV3-1/TRBV3-2	TRBJ2-5	.	TRBD2	TGTGCCAGCAGCTATAGACTAGCGGGAGAGGAGACCCAGTACTTC	CASSYRLAGEETQYF
13	TRBV18	TRBJ2-1	.	.	TGTGCCAGCTCACCGAGCGCCCTAGGTGAGCAGTTCTTC	CASSPSALGEQFF
14	TRBV5-6	TRBJ2-1	.	TRBD2	TGTGCCAGCAGCTTGAGCGGGAGGCTAAATGAGCAGTTCTTC	CASSLSGRLNEQFF
15	TRBV15	TRBJ2-7	.	TRBD1	TGTGCCACCAGCGAGAGGACAGGGGGTACCCACGAGCAGTACTTC	CATSERTGGTHEQYF
14	TRBV11-3	TRBJ2-5	.	.	TGTGCCAGCAGCTTATGGGCGGGTAAAGAGACCCAGTACTTC	CASSLWAGKETQYF
19	TRBV6-2/TRBV6-3	TRBJ1-6	.	.	TGTGCCAGCAGTTACTCGGGCAGGGTGTGGAGCTCCTATAATTCACCCCTCCACTTT	CASSYSGRVWSSYNSPLHF
16	TRBV5-1	TRBJ2-7	.	TRBD2	TGCGCCAGCAGCCCACGACTAGCGGGACTCATTCAAGAGCAGTACTTC	CASSPRLAGLIQEQYF
14	TRBV25-1	TRBJ2-3	.	TRBD2	TGTGCCAGCGGCCTAGCGGCGGGCACAGATACGCAGTATTTT	CASGLAAGTDTQYF
15	TRBV9	TRBJ2-1	.	TRBD2	TGTGCCAGCAGCGTCCTAGCGGGAGGCTCATATGAGCAGTTCTTC	CASSVLAGGSYEQFF
13	TRBV30	TRBJ1-6	once	.	TGTGCCTGGAAGCCGATCCCATTATCACCCCTCCACTTT	CAWKPIPLSPLHF
14	TRBV27	TRBJ2-1	.	TRBD2	TGTGCCAGCAGACGACTAGCGGGAGACAATGAGCAGTTCTTC	CASRRLAGDNEQFF
12	TRBV12-3/TRBV12-4	TRBJ2-2	.	.	TGTGCCAGCAGTTTAGTCGCCGGGGAGCTGTTTTTT	CASSLVAGELFF
15	TRBV28	TRBJ2-1	.	TRBD2	TGTGCCAGCAGTTCATCAGCGGGAGGGCAGGCGGAACAGTTCTTC	CASSSSAGGQAEQFF
16	TRBV27	TRBJ2-2	.	.	TGTGCCAGCAGTTATGATTTAGCTGCGGTGACCGGGGAGCTGTTTTTT	CASSYDLAAVTGELFF
11	TRBV20-1	TRBJ2-5	.	.	TGCAGTGCTATCCCCTCGGAGACCCAGTACTTC	CSAIPSETQYF
18	TRBV9	TRBJ2-5	.	TRBD1	TGTGCCAGCAGCCCTACCCCCGCAGGGGGCAACTGGTGGGAGACCCAGTACTTC	CASSPTPAGGNWWETQYF
13	TRBV28	TRBJ2-7	.	TRBD1	TGTGCCAGCAGGCGGACAGGGGGCTACGAGCAGTACTTC	CASRRTGGYEQYF
12	TRBV7-9	TRBJ1-1	.	.	TGTGCCAGCAGCGACGGACGGACTCAAGCTTTCTTT	CASSDGRTQAFF
11	TRBV28	TRBJ2-3	once	.	TGTGCCAGCAGTTCGTATAATACGCAGTATTTT	CASSSYNTQYF
14	TRBV29-1	TRBJ1-1	few	TRBD1	TGCAGCGTTCCCAACAGGGGGAAGACCACTGAAGCTTTCTTT	CSVPNRGKTTEAFF
12	TRBV28	TRBJ1-1	.	.	TGTGCCAGCAGTACCCCCGCGACTGAAGCTTTCTTT	CASSTPATEAFF
15	TRBV21-1	TRBJ1-1	.	.	TGTGCCAGCAGCAAACGACAGGGGTTTAACACTGAAGCTTTCTTT	CASSKRQGFNTEAFF
12	TRBV29-1	TRBJ2-7	once	TRBD2	TGCAGCTGCTCTAGCGGTACCTACGAGCAGTACTTC	CSCSSGTYEQYF
13	TRBV30	TRBJ2-1	.	TRBD2	TGTGCCTGGAGTGTCCTAACTAGCGGGAGTGTGTTCTTC	CAWSVLTSGSVFF
17	TRBV19	TRBJ1-2	few	TRBD1	TGTGCCAGTAGCCAAGCCGGGACAGACCATTCTAACTATGGCTACACCTTC	CASSQAGTDHSNYGYTF
17	TRBV5-8	TRBJ2-2	.	TRBD1	TGTGCCAGCAGCTTGGAACTCGGGACAGGGGGTACCGGGGAGCTGTTTTTT	CASSLELGTGGTGELFF